Below, 19 T cell receptor beta chains from the same sample are listed, as sequenced in a study of T cells in Graves' hyperthyroidism and ophthalmopathy. The CDR3 regions of TCR beta were amplified from RNA transcripts. HTBI primers were used for first-round RT-PCR of the TCR CDR3. One entry per CDR3 protein, called by TCRdb with MiXCR from the multiplex PCR reads. The sample shows 550,000 to 600,000 distinct CDR3 sequences, about 45% of them seen only once. Sequencing was performed on peripheral blood or thyroid tissue (not recorded which). The receptor set was obtained from an adult woman with Graves' disease, either hyperthyroidism or ophthalmopathy (not recorded which).

This clonotype occurred a few times. V gene TRBV25-1 combines with J gene TRBJ2-5, with TRBD2 matching over 7 bases. Germline lookup yields CDR1 MGHDK and CDR2 SYGVNS. This CDR3 has 16 amino acids. Unmatched junction bases numbered 9, after V lost 4 bases and J lost 1 base. The chain's CDR3 is CASSGGLVPLQETQYF. The DNA of the CDR3 is TGTGCCAGCAGTGGAGGACTAGTCCCCCTCCAAGAGACCCAGTACTTC.

The CDR3 here is CATSDPRQGDEAFF. The CDR3 DNA is TGTGCCACCAGTGACCCCCGACAGGGCGATGAAGCTTTCTTT. The chain joins TRBV24-1 to TRBJ1-1; 7 nucleotides agree with TRBD1. Looked up from germline, CDR1 is KGHDR and CDR2 is SFDVKD. This CDR3 contains 14 residues. Trimming removed 4 bases from V and 7 bases from J; junction bases left unmatched: 8.

As for this clonotype: Germline is not matched at one junction end, which may reflect a read error. V and J are TRBV11-2 and TRBJ2-7; D is unresolved. CDR1 and CDR2 (germline): SGHAT, FQNNGV. The CDR3 spans 9 residues. The CDR3 DNA follows: TGTGCCAGCAGCGCGCCTCAGGACTTC. Protein: CASSAPQDF.

This chain links TRBV14 with TRBJ1-2; 11 bases fit TRBD1. V shed 3 bases and J 7 bases; nucleotides not matched to a gene: 4. The germline V gene encodes CDR1 SGHDN and CDR2 FVKESK. The length of the CDR3 is 14 residues. CDR3: CASSHRTGGGGYTF. The DNA for the CDR3 is TGTGCCAGCAGCCACCGGACAGGGGGCGGTGGCTACACCTTC.

This clonotype was picked up one time. The chain employs TRBV5-1 and TRBJ2-7; 10 bases are a match to TRBD2. The CDR3 has 16 residues. Germline values: CDR1 SGHRS, CDR2 YFSETQ. The ends lost 3 bases at V and 4 bases at J; junction bases unmatched: 10. The CDR3 coding sequence is TGCGCCAGCAGCTGGACGCTAGCGGGAGATCGTTACGAGCAGTACTTC. Amino acids: CASSWTLAGDRYEQYF.

The CDR3 protein is CAISLRTQYF. The CDR3 DNA reads TGTGCCATCAGCTTGAGGACCCAGTACTTC. V is TRBV10-3 and J is TRBJ2-5; D is unresolved. Trimming removed 6 bases from V and 7 bases from J, with 6 bases in between. Germline V gives CDR1 ENHRY, CDR2 SYGVKD. This CDR3 is 10 amino acids long.

This clonotype has ten or more counts. The chain links TRBV7-9 to TRBJ2-5, with D perhaps given as TRBD1 or TRBD2 (6 bases each). The ends were cut back, 5 bases at V and 2 bases at J, with 21 bases in the middle. The CDR3 contains 17 residues. Germline loops: CDR1 SEHNR, CDR2 FQNEAQ (reference sequence). CDR3 in amino acids: CASSNSPRLGQQETQYF. The CDR3, as DNA: TGTGCCAGCAGCAATAGTCCACGACTAGGACAGCAAGAGACCCAGTACTTC.

The gene calls are TRBV7-3 and TRBJ1-1; D is ambiguous. Trimming removed 1 base at V and 0 bases at J, with 12 bases between. This CDR3 comprises 16 residues. Per germline, CDR1 SGHTA and CDR2 FQGTGA. As DNA, the CDR3 is TGTGCCAGCAGCTTAAGGATGGGCGCCGTGAACACTGAAGCTTTCTTT. Translation: CASSLRMGAVNTEAFF.

There are many counts of this clonotype. The rearrangement uses TRBV5-8 and TRBJ2-7; 8 bases map to TRBD1. V lost 4 bases to trimming and J lost 5 bases; unmatched junction nucleotides: 8. Germline V gene data show CDR1 as SGHTS and CDR2 as YDEGEE. The CDR3 sequence is 14 residues long. This CDR3 reads CASSHGQGRDEQYF. The CDR3 DNA sequence: TGTGCCAGCAGCCACGGACAGGGAAGGGACGAGCAGTACTTC.

The chain is built from TRBV9 and TRBJ2-5, with 9 bases that match TRBD1. The CDR3 runs 17 residues. Germline-derived CDR1 and CDR2 are SGDLS and YYNGEE. The V gene end was trimmed by 4 bases and the J gene end by 5 bases; junction bases not matched to a gene: 15. The CDR3 DNA sequence: TGTGCCAGCAGCCAGGACAGGGGCGGGAGCGTCCGGGAGACCCAGTACTTC. Encoded protein: CASSQDRGGSVRETQYF.

The V gene is TRBV10-3, the J gene TRBJ2-7; D gene unclear. This CDR3 contains 12 residues. Germline CDR1 reads ENHRY; CDR2 reads SYGVKD. The germline V and J ends were trimmed by 0 bases and 6 bases, with 6 bases remaining between them. The CDR3 spells CAISESMGEQYF. The DNA of the CDR3 is TGTGCCATCAGTGAGTCGATGGGCGAGCAGTACTTC.

At least ten counts were recorded for this clonotype. This chain joins TRBV12-3 or TRBV12-4 and TRBJ1-1; D remains ambiguous. The CDR3 is 13 residues long. V lost 5 bases to trimming and J lost 0 bases, with 7 bases between them. The CDR3, as DNA: TGTGCCAGCAGTCCAGAGATGAACACTGAAGCTTTCTTT. Its translation: CASSPEMNTEAFF.

The rearrangement joins TRBV29-1 to TRBJ2-2; D may be TRBD1 (6 bases). The V end was cut by 5 bases, the J end by 4 bases, with 14 bases between. Germline V gene sequence: CDR1 SQVTM, CDR2 ANQGSEA. The CDR3 loop spans 14 amino acids. The CDR3 reads CSVYLRGTTGELFF. DNA for the CDR3: TGCAGCGTTTACCTCAGGGGTACCACCGGGGAGCTGTTTTTT.

The chain carries TRBV7-8 and TRBJ2-7; tentative D call: TRBD1 (5 bases). This CDR3 contains 12 residues. Germline CDR1 reads SGHVS; CDR2 reads FQNEAQ. V lost 11 bases and J lost 7, with 18 bases in between. The CDR3 nucleotides read TGTGCCCCGGTGGGGCGACCTCGGGAGCAGTACTTC. Translation: CAPVGRPREQYF.

This clonotype was seen only a few times. The V call is TRBV9, the J call TRBJ2-7, with D perhaps TRBD1 (5 bases). Germline V lookup: CDR1 SGDLS, CDR2 YYNGEE. With 4 bases removed from V and 2 bases from J, the gap between germline ends came to 19 bases. CDR3 length: 16 amino acids. CDR3 in DNA: TGTGCCAGCAGCCCCCACCAGGGCCCAGGGCCCTACGAGCAGTACTTC. As protein: CASSPHQGPGPYEQYF.

This chain joins TRBV2 and TRBJ1-2; 11 bases align to TRBD1. V lost 2 bases, J lost 7 bases, and 9 bases stayed unmatched. This CDR3 contains 16 residues. Germline-derived CDR1 and CDR2 are SNHLY and FYNNEI. CDR3: CASSENLRDRGFGYTF. CDR3 DNA: TGTGCCAGCAGTGAAAACCTCCGGGACAGGGGGTTTGGCTACACCTTC.

This clonotype has just a few counts. Here the CDR3 reads CASSPNSNPRNSPLHF. For the CDR3, the DNA is TGTGCCAGCTCACCAAACTCGAACCCACGTAATTCACCCCTCCACTTT. The J gene is TRBJ1-6, the V gene TRBV14; D gene uncertain. The germline V gene has CDR1 SGHDN and CDR2 FVKESK. Trimming removed 8 bases at V and 6 bases at J, with 20 bases between. This CDR3 has 16 residues.

This clonotype came up many times. The chain links TRBV7-8 to TRBJ1-5; 9 bases fit TRBD1. With 4 bases clipped from V and 3 bases from J, the junction kept 7 bases outside the gene matches. The germline V gene has CDR1 SGHVS and CDR2 FQNEAQ. This CDR3 has 16 amino acids. For the CDR3, the DNA is TGTGCCAGCAGCTCGACCCGGGACAGGGACAATCAGCCCCAGCATTTT. It codes for CASSSTRDRDNQPQHF.

Ten or more counts support this clonotype. This chain connects TRBV5-1 to TRBJ2-7, with D perhaps TRBD1 or TRBD2 (7 bases each). The CDR3 length is 15 residues. Germline CDR1 and CDR2: SGHRS and YFSETQ. V lost 4 bases, J lost 3 bases, and 17 bases lay in between. The CDR3 DNA follows: TGCGCCAGCAGCAGAGGGACAGCGGGGAACTACGAGCAGTACTTC. Encoded protein: CASSRGTAGNYEQYF.